This is a list of T cell receptor beta chains from one sample in a study of shared clonotypes between healthy human individuals. Sequencing was performed with immunoSEQ multiplex PCR; in TCRdb, only in-frame clones are kept and a portion is missing. The sample has about 470,000 clones; about 76% are singletons. Sequencing was performed on PBMCs. The receptor set was obtained from a woman aged 40 to 50 in good health. Some clones in this sample may be carry-over from other donors' samples. Both conserved end residues are part of each CDR3. D genes are given only for firm matches. Some rows have no size entry. The others give once, few or many, or a class for an expanded clone.

d_gene: TRBD2; abundance: .; v_gene: TRBV6-4; len: 16; j_gene: TRBJ2-1; CDR3nt: TGTGCCAGCAGTGACTCGGTACGGGAGGGCCGAAGGGAGCAGTTCTTC; CDR3aa: CASSDSVREGRREQFF
d_gene: .; abundance: .; v_gene: TRBV7-2; len: 16; j_gene: TRBJ1-5; CDR3nt: TGTGCCAGCAGCTTAGGCCCGGACAGAGCGACCCAGCCCCAGCATTTT; CDR3aa: CASSLGPDRATQPQHF
d_gene: .; abundance: once; v_gene: TRBV18; len: 16; j_gene: TRBJ2-1; CDR3nt: TGTGCCAGCTCACCACCTGCCGGGAGCCCGTACAATGAGCAGTTCTTC; CDR3aa: CASSPPAGSPYNEQFF
d_gene: .; abundance: .; v_gene: TRBV11-2; len: 15; j_gene: TRBJ2-7; CDR3nt: TGTGCCAGCAGCTTAGCCCTCGGACTGACCGAGGAGCAGTACTTC; CDR3aa: CASSLALGLTEEQYF
d_gene: .; abundance: .; v_gene: TRBV2; len: 12; j_gene: TRBJ2-1; CDR3nt: TGTGCCAGCAGTGGGGAGGTGAATGAGCAGTTCTTC; CDR3aa: CASSGEVNEQFF
d_gene: .; abundance: .; v_gene: TRBV5-5; len: 14; j_gene: TRBJ2-7; CDR3nt: TGTGCCAGCAGCTTGGCAGGGGATGACTACGAGCAGTACTTC; CDR3aa: CASSLAGDDYEQYF
d_gene: .; abundance: .; v_gene: TRBV30; len: 14; j_gene: TRBJ2-3; CDR3nt: TGTGCCTGGAGTAGGGGGGGGAACACAGATACGCAGTATTTT; CDR3aa: CAWSRGGNTDTQYF
d_gene: .; abundance: .; v_gene: TRBV6-5; len: 13; j_gene: TRBJ2-3; CDR3nt: TGTGCCACCAGCCATCCTATCACAGATACGCAGTATTTT; CDR3aa: CATSHPITDTQYF
d_gene: .; abundance: .; v_gene: TRBV6-1; len: 12; j_gene: TRBJ2-2; CDR3nt: TGTGCCAGCAGGATGCACACCGGGGAGCTGTTTTTT; CDR3aa: CASRMHTGELFF
d_gene: .; abundance: .; v_gene: TRBV7-9; len: 10; j_gene: TRBJ2-5; CDR3nt: TGTGCCAGCGGGGACCGGATTTGCTACTTC; CDR3aa: CASGDRICYF
d_gene: TRBD1; abundance: few; v_gene: TRBV5-4; len: 16; j_gene: TRBJ2-5; CDR3nt: TGTGCCAGCAGCTTGGGGGGACAGGGGACCGGACAGACCCAGTACTTC; CDR3aa: CASSLGGQGTGQTQYF
d_gene: .; abundance: .; v_gene: TRBV19; len: 14; j_gene: TRBJ1-5; CDR3nt: TGTGCCAGTAGTTCCCAAGACAGGTATCAGCCCCAGCATTTT; CDR3aa: CASSSQDRYQPQHF
d_gene: TRBD1; abundance: .; v_gene: TRBV5-6; len: 14; j_gene: TRBJ2-7; CDR3nt: TGTGCCAGCAGCGTCGGGACAGGGCTGGGGGAGCAGTACTTC; CDR3aa: CASSVGTGLGEQYF
d_gene: .; abundance: .; v_gene: TRBV27; len: 14; j_gene: TRBJ2-2; CDR3nt: TGTGCCACCCAAGTGGGACAGAACACCGGGGAGCTGTTTTTT; CDR3aa: CATQVGQNTGELFF
d_gene: TRBD1; abundance: .; v_gene: TRBV28; len: 15; j_gene: TRBJ1-3; CDR3nt: TGTGCCAGCAGCCGTACAGGGGGCTCTGGAAACACCATATATTTT; CDR3aa: CASSRTGGSGNTIYF
d_gene: TRBD1; abundance: .; v_gene: TRBV5-1; len: 16; j_gene: TRBJ1-1; CDR3nt: TGCGCCAGCAGCTTGCTGGGACAGGGAATGAACACTGAAGCTTTCTTT; CDR3aa: CASSLLGQGMNTEAFF
d_gene: .; abundance: once; v_gene: TRBV6-5; len: 13; j_gene: TRBJ1-1; CDR3nt: TGTGCCAGCAGACGGACGGCGAACACTGAAGCTTTCTTT; CDR3aa: CASRRTANTEAFF
d_gene: .; abundance: .; v_gene: TRBV18; len: 15; j_gene: TRBJ2-2; CDR3nt: TGTGCCAGCTCACCAAGGGGACGTAACACCGGGGAGCTGTTTTTT; CDR3aa: CASSPRGRNTGELFF
d_gene: TRBD1; abundance: .; v_gene: TRBV27; len: 15; j_gene: TRBJ1-4; CDR3nt: TGTGCCAGCAGTTTCCTCGGGACAGGGGGCGAAAAACTGTTTTTT; CDR3aa: CASSFLGTGGEKLFF
d_gene: .; abundance: .; v_gene: TRBV5-5; len: 15; j_gene: TRBJ2-5; CDR3nt: TGTGCCAGCAGCCGCCCGCAGACCGACCAAGAGACCCAGTACTTC; CDR3aa: CASSRPQTDQETQYF
d_gene: .; abundance: .; v_gene: TRBV15; len: 13; j_gene: TRBJ2-7; CDR3nt: TGTGCCACCAGCAGAGATCGGGGGCGCGAGCAGTACTTC; CDR3aa: CATSRDRGREQYF
d_gene: .; abundance: .; v_gene: TRBV18; len: 14; j_gene: TRBJ2-7; CDR3nt: TGTGCCAGCTCGGCCGGGGCTAGCGCATGGGAGCAGTACTTC; CDR3aa: CASSAGASAWEQYF
d_gene: .; abundance: few; v_gene: TRBV19; len: 15; j_gene: TRBJ2-2; CDR3nt: TGTGCCAGTAGAGTAGCGCCTCAAGGAGACGGGGAGCTGTTTTTT; CDR3aa: CASRVAPQGDGELFF
d_gene: TRBD2; abundance: once; v_gene: TRBV29-1; len: 15; j_gene: TRBJ2-1; CDR3nt: TGCAGCGCTCGACACCGGACTAGCGCTATCAATGAGCAGCTCTTC; CDR3aa: CSARHRTSAINEQLF
d_gene: TRBD2; abundance: .; v_gene: TRBV6-4; len: 15; j_gene: TRBJ2-7; CDR3nt: TGTGCCAGCAGTGTGGAGGGCGGGAGCTCCTACGAGCAGTACTTC; CDR3aa: CASSVEGGSSYEQYF
d_gene: TRBD1; abundance: many; v_gene: TRBV5-1; len: 19; j_gene: TRBJ2-5; CDR3nt: TGCGCCAGCAGCTTGGTGATCGGGACAGGGGGCTTCGGCCAAGAGACCCAGTACTTC; CDR3aa: CASSLVIGTGGFGQETQYF
d_gene: .; abundance: .; v_gene: TRBV27; len: 16; j_gene: TRBJ2-6; CDR3nt: TGTGCCAGCAGTTTAAGGCAGACCTCTGGGGCCAACGTCCTGACTTTC; CDR3aa: CASSLRQTSGANVLTF
d_gene: .; abundance: .; v_gene: TRBV5-1; len: 17; j_gene: TRBJ1-1; CDR3nt: TGCGCCAGCAGCCAGGGTAGCCTAAATCGGCCTAACACTGAAGCTTTCTTT; CDR3aa: CASSQGSLNRPNTEAFF
d_gene: .; abundance: .; v_gene: TRBV5-1; len: 16; j_gene: TRBJ1-6; CDR3nt: TGCGCCAGCAGCTTGGAGGACACTCGATATAATTCACCCCTCCACTTT; CDR3aa: CASSLEDTRYNSPLHF
d_gene: .; abundance: .; v_gene: TRBV7-2; len: 12; j_gene: TRBJ2-3; CDR3nt: TGTGCCAGCAGCTTTTATAGAGATACGCAGTATTTT; CDR3aa: CASSFYRDTQYF
d_gene: .; abundance: once; v_gene: TRBV7-9; len: 14; j_gene: TRBJ2-1; CDR3nt: TGTGCCAGCAGCTTGGTAGCAACCTACAATGAGCAGTTCTTC; CDR3aa: CASSLVATYNEQFF
d_gene: .; abundance: few; v_gene: TRBV7-9; len: 13; j_gene: TRBJ2-7; CDR3nt: TGTGCCAGCAGCTTAGGGACTTTGGGGGAGCAGTACTTC; CDR3aa: CASSLGTLGEQYF
d_gene: TRBD2; abundance: .; v_gene: TRBV7-3; len: 16; j_gene: TRBJ2-4; CDR3nt: TGTGCCAGCAGCGCCCAGGGAGGGCTAGCCAAAAACATTCAGTACTTC; CDR3aa: CASSAQGGLAKNIQYF
d_gene: .; abundance: .; v_gene: TRBV9; len: 13; j_gene: TRBJ2-7; CDR3nt: TGTGCCAGCAGCGTAGGGGAGCGGTACGAGCAGTACTTC; CDR3aa: CASSVGERYEQYF
d_gene: TRBD2; abundance: few; v_gene: TRBV5-1; len: 16; j_gene: TRBJ2-1; CDR3nt: TGCGCCAGCAGTTGGACTAGCGGGCCCTCGAAGGAGGAGCAGTTCTTC; CDR3aa: CASSWTSGPSKEEQFF
d_gene: TRBD1; abundance: .; v_gene: TRBV29-1; len: 13; j_gene: TRBJ2-3; CDR3nt: TGCAGCGTGCGACAGGGAGGCACAGATACGCAGTATTTT; CDR3aa: CSVRQGGTDTQYF
d_gene: .; abundance: few; v_gene: TRBV5-1; len: 12; j_gene: TRBJ2-1; CDR3nt: TGCGCCAGCAGCTTGGGGAGCTATGAGCAGTTCTTC; CDR3aa: CASSLGSYEQFF
d_gene: .; abundance: .; v_gene: TRBV14; len: 15; j_gene: TRBJ1-5; CDR3nt: TGTGCCAGCAGCCAAGGGGGTGGGTGGAATCAGCCCCAGCATTTT; CDR3aa: CASSQGGGWNQPQHF
d_gene: .; abundance: .; v_gene: TRBV13; len: 13; j_gene: TRBJ2-1; CDR3nt: TGTGCCAGCAGCCGTGGGAGACGGGTTGAGCAGTTCTTC; CDR3aa: CASSRGRRVEQFF
d_gene: TRBD2; abundance: .; v_gene: TRBV11-2; len: 14; j_gene: TRBJ2-7; CDR3nt: TGTGCCAGCAGCTTAGGTGTAGCGGGGTCGGAGCAGTACTTC; CDR3aa: CASSLGVAGSEQYF
d_gene: .; abundance: .; v_gene: TRBV29-1; len: 12; j_gene: TRBJ2-5; CDR3nt: TGCAGCGTTCTGCGGGACATCGAGACCCAGTACTTC; CDR3aa: CSVLRDIETQYF
d_gene: TRBD2; abundance: .; v_gene: TRBV5-1; len: 13; j_gene: TRBJ2-1; CDR3nt: TGCGCCAGCAGCTTGAGCGGGAACAATGAGCAGTTCTTC; CDR3aa: CASSLSGNNEQFF
d_gene: TRBD1; abundance: many; v_gene: TRBV18; len: 15; j_gene: TRBJ1-5; CDR3nt: TGTGCCAGCTCACCTTCCCGGGACAGGGGACAGCCCCAGCATTTT; CDR3aa: CASSPSRDRGQPQHF
d_gene: TRBD1; abundance: .; v_gene: TRBV11-2; len: 15; j_gene: TRBJ2-7; CDR3nt: TGTGCCAGCAGCCGGGACAGGGGCAACTCCTACGAGCAGTACTTC; CDR3aa: CASSRDRGNSYEQYF
d_gene: TRBD1; abundance: .; v_gene: TRBV28; len: 13; j_gene: TRBJ2-5; CDR3nt: TGTGCCAGCAGTGACAGGGTTTCAGAGACCCAGTACTTC; CDR3aa: CASSDRVSETQYF
d_gene: .; abundance: .; v_gene: TRBV5-1; len: 16; j_gene: TRBJ2-2; CDR3nt: TGCGCCAGCAGACCTGATGCCCAGGGAAACACCGGGGAGCTGTTTTTT; CDR3aa: CASRPDAQGNTGELFF
d_gene: TRBD1; abundance: .; v_gene: TRBV27; len: 14; j_gene: TRBJ1-5; CDR3nt: TGTGCCAGCAGTTTTGACAGGGGCAATCAGCCCCAGCATTTT; CDR3aa: CASSFDRGNQPQHF
d_gene: .; abundance: .; v_gene: TRBV15; len: 13; j_gene: TRBJ2-2; CDR3nt: TGTGCCACCGCCAGGGGGGCCACCGGGGAGCTGTTTTTT; CDR3aa: CATARGATGELFF
d_gene: TRBD2; abundance: .; v_gene: TRBV7-9; len: 16; j_gene: TRBJ2-1; CDR3nt: TGTGCCAGCAGCCTTGGGACTAGCGGGAGTTTAAATGAGCAGTTCTTC; CDR3aa: CASSLGTSGSLNEQFF
d_gene: .; abundance: .; v_gene: TRBV18; len: 13; j_gene: TRBJ2-3; CDR3nt: TGTGCCAGCTCTACAGGTTTCGCAGATACGCAGTATTTT; CDR3aa: CASSTGFADTQYF
d_gene: TRBD2; abundance: .; v_gene: TRBV25-1; len: 16; j_gene: TRBJ2-5; CDR3nt: TGTGCCAGCAGGGCCGGGGCTAGCGGGAGGGGAGAGACCCAGTACTTC; CDR3aa: CASRAGASGRGETQYF
d_gene: .; abundance: few; v_gene: TRBV29-1; len: 11; j_gene: TRBJ1-1; CDR3nt: TGCAGCGTTGCAAGGGGCACTGAAGCTTTCTTT; CDR3aa: CSVARGTEAFF
d_gene: TRBD1; abundance: .; v_gene: TRBV6-4; len: 14; j_gene: TRBJ1-1; CDR3nt: TGTGCCAGCAGTCATGGGACAGGGAATTCTGAAGCTTTCTTT; CDR3aa: CASSHGTGNSEAFF
d_gene: .; abundance: .; v_gene: TRBV7-7; len: 17; j_gene: TRBJ2-2; CDR3nt: TGTGCCAGCAGCTTATCGCTGCTGGACGGTACGGTCGGGGAGCTGTTTTTT; CDR3aa: CASSLSLLDGTVGELFF
d_gene: TRBD2; abundance: few; v_gene: TRBV18; len: 16; j_gene: TRBJ2-1; CDR3nt: TGTGCCAGCTCACCACCAGGCGGGAGGGCCGACAATGAGCAGTTCTTC; CDR3aa: CASSPPGGRADNEQFF
d_gene: TRBD1; abundance: .; v_gene: TRBV9; len: 16; j_gene: TRBJ1-4; CDR3nt: TGTGCCAGCACAGAGGGACAGGGGGCCTCTAATGAAAAACTGTTTTTT; CDR3aa: CASTEGQGASNEKLFF
d_gene: .; abundance: .; v_gene: TRBV10-3; len: 13; j_gene: TRBJ2-7; CDR3nt: TGTGCCATCAGTGAGTCGAAACACTCCGAGCAGTACTTC; CDR3aa: CAISESKHSEQYF